This TCR beta chain was recovered during a study of blood T cell repertoires in COVID-19. Across the whole study: Samples came from the United States, Italy and Spain, spanning acute and convalescent COVID-19. PBMCs, B-cell-depleted T cells, or T cells provided the cDNA or gDNA that made up the material.

Libraries were prepared by immunoSEQ multiplex PCR; TCRdb keeps only in-frame clonotypes and omits some of them. The sample holds hundreds of thousands of clones, around 80% seen once. Germline CDR1 reads LGHDT; CDR2 reads YNNKEL (reference sequence). The CDR3 is 16 amino acids. Trimming cost V 7 bases and J 6 bases; bases outside gene matches: 11. The sample comprised peripheral blood. This receptor was identified in a man in his forties or fifties with acute or convalescent COVID-19. The chain couples TRBV3-1 (or the pseudogene TRBV3-2) to TRBJ2-2, with TRBD2 identical over 10 bases. The CDR3 loop is CASKASGRRSAGELFF. The CDR3 bases are TGTGCCAGCAAAGCTAGCGGGAGACGAAGCGCCGGGGAGCTGTTTTTT.